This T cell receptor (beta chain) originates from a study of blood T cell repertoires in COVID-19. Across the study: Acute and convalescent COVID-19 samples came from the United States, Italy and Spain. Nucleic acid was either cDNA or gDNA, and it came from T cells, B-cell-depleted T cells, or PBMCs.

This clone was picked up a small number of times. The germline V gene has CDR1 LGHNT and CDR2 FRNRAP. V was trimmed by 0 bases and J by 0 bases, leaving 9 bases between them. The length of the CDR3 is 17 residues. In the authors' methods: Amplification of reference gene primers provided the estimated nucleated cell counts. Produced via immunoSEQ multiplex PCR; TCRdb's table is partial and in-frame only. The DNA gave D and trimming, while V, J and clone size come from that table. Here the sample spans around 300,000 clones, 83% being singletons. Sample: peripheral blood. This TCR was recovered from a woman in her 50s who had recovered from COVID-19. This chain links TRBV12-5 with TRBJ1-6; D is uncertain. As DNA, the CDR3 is TGTGCTAGTGGTTTGGTAGAGGCAAGCTCCTATAATTCACCCCTCCACTTT. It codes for CASGLVEASSYNSPLHF.